The present T cell receptor (beta chain) was sequenced within a study of cytotoxic CD8 clonotypes in ibrutinib-treated CLL. This clone came up a few times. Germline V CDR1 and CDR2: GTSNPN, SVGIG (reference sequence). This CDR3 is built from 13 residues. J gave up 10 bases and V 3 bases, and 6 bases lay outside the gene matches. Sequenced by immunoSEQ multiplex PCR; TCRdb stores in-frame clones only, minus some. The sample lists more than 200,000 clones, about three quarters occurring once. The J gene is TRBJ1-6, the V gene TRBV30; the match to TRBD1 covers 7 bases. The sequences come from PBMCs, collected after 12 months of ibrutinib treatment. The receptor was isolated from a human donor with chronic lymphocytic leukemia. For the CDR3, the DNA is TGTGCCTGGAGCCGGGACAGCCCCTCACCCCTCCACTTT. It encodes CAWSRDSPSPLHF.